Here is one TCR beta chain with its context. Per germline, CDR1 WNHNN and CDR2 SYGVQD (reference sequence). Trimming removed 0 bases from V and 4 bases from J, with 8 bases in between. This CDR3 has 14 amino acids. Sequencing was performed with immunoSEQ multiplex PCR; in TCRdb, only in-frame clones are kept and a portion is missing. The table records 95,000 to 120,000 clones, approximately 84% of them present only once. The entry originates in a study of control samples from healthy donors and cancer patients. The sample comprised blood. The TCR originated in a man between 18 and 29 years old in good health. This rearrangement joins TRBV10-1 to TRBJ2-3, with D unclear. Here the CDR3 reads CASSESGPPDTQYF. The DNA for the CDR3 is TGCGCCAGCAGTGAGTCAGGCCCCCCAGATACGCAGTATTTT.